What follows is one T cell receptor beta chain and its context. This clonotype has a count of ten or more. The antigen it recognizes is unknown. Base qualities are not recorded, but no much larger clone differs from it by a single base. The record originates from a study of T cells in Graves' hyperthyroidism and ophthalmopathy (dated by TCRdb to about 2019). About the investigation overall: Peripheral blood was sampled at the time of initial diagnosis, prior to any treatment. The approximately 100 discovery patients were divided at random into training and test sets in a 7:3 ratio. Once sampling was done, hyperthyroidism patients were given methimazole at a starting dose of 30 mg daily, whereas ophthalmopathy patients were given high-dose intravenous methylprednisolone. The paper reports TCR Vbeta CDR3 sequencing of roughly 140 peripheral blood samples: around 45 ophthalmopathy, under 80 hyperthyroidism and around 17 progressor patients. An independent validation cohort of 18 to 20 hyperthyroidism patients and roughly 16 patients who later progressed to ophthalmopathy tested prospective prediction of ophthalmopathy. To identify TCR V-J signatures that set the groups apart, the researchers used a discovery cohort of roughly 100 patients, made up of 40 to 45 with Graves' ophthalmopathy and some 55 with stable Graves' hyperthyroidism. In addition, the study compared T-cell repertoires in thyroid tissue and in blood from roughly six Graves' hyperthyroidism patients.

The TCR beta CDR3 regions were amplified from RNA transcripts. A first-round RT-PCR of the TCR CDR3 used the HTBI primer set with the Qiagen OneStep RT-PCR kit. Libraries were constructed in a second round of multiplex PCR, after which size selection and purification were carried out. Libraries were sequenced paired-end with 100 bp reads on an Illumina HiSeq2000. As for the authors' bioinformatics: SOAPnuke was used to process the raw data, removing reads that contained adapters or uncalled bases, had a mean Phred below 15, or lacked an exact match to the constant primer or identifier. High-quality paired reads were merged with COPE v1.2.5, and unique nucleotide sequences were defined as clonotypes. MiTCR v1.1 was used to align the clonotypes against IMGT TRBV, TRBD and TRBJ reference segments. Analysis was restricted to V-J combinations with a frequency above 0.0001, which covered about 99% of repertoires. A TCS score was defined as the ratio between F50 (clonal expansion) and ExV (chaos), using BLOSUM62-based TCRdist between CDR3 peptides within each V-J. Welch's t-statistics and random forest reduced fewer than 550 V-J features to 10 to 15, which were used in a naive Bayes classifier (R e1071). The raw public reads went through TCRdb reprocessing: fastp at Q25, MiXCR clone calling, in-frame beta chains kept. All rows with the same CDR3 protein become a single entry with the most common DNA and genes. TCRdb, rather than the study authors, made the V and J calls. The table for this sample lists 500,000 to 800,000 distinct CDR3 sequences; 14% of them were counted only once. In total, the top ten clones hold under 15% of the sample.

Ophthalmopathy patients had moderately to severely active disease, Clinical Activity Score of at least 3, NOSPECS grade of at least 4, and duration under 3 months. Any patient with an uncontrolled infection, another autoimmune disease, pregnancy or lactation was excluded. Clinical symptoms, serum thyroxine and TRAb, thyroid ultrasound, and orbital computed tomography formed the basis for the diagnoses. PBMCs were separated from roughly 10 ml of fresh peripheral blood using Ficoll-Paque density gradient centrifugation. Total RNA was extracted using Trizol reagent, and RNA quality was assessed on an Agilent 2100 Bioanalyzer. What the authors observed across the whole study: A model built on a 13 V-J signature distinguished ophthalmopathy from stable hyperthyroidism, reaching 85% to 90% sensitivity and 81.08% specificity in cross-validation and 80%/75% in testing. Most expanded thyroid clonotypes (frequency above 0.001) were also detected in blood, a finding suggesting that blood repertoires may reflect thyroid immune responses. No statistical method was used to set the sample size in advance, and investigators knew the group allocation. In validation, progression to ophthalmopathy was predicted by the model with 70.59% sensitivity and roughly 76% specificity, a median of roughly 6 months before onset.

The CDR1 and CDR2 encoded by the germline V gene (reference sequence) are SEHNR and FQNEAQ. Relative to germline, V is 1 base shorter and J is 3 bases shorter, with 16 bases between their ends. The CDR3 contains 17 residues, cysteine and phenylalanine counted. The kept DNA is CDR3 alone, 51 bases in frame from the first base. The sequencing sample was made of blood. The receptor comes from a woman aged 50 to 60 with Graves' ophthalmopathy. The chain is encoded by TRBV7-9 joined to TRBJ2-1; the D gene may be TRBD1 or TRBD2, since each aligns over 5 bases. The CDR3: CASSLVIGVRDYNEQFF. The DNA reads TGTGCCAGCAGCTTAGTCATAGGGGTGAGGGACTACAATGAGCAGTTCTTC.